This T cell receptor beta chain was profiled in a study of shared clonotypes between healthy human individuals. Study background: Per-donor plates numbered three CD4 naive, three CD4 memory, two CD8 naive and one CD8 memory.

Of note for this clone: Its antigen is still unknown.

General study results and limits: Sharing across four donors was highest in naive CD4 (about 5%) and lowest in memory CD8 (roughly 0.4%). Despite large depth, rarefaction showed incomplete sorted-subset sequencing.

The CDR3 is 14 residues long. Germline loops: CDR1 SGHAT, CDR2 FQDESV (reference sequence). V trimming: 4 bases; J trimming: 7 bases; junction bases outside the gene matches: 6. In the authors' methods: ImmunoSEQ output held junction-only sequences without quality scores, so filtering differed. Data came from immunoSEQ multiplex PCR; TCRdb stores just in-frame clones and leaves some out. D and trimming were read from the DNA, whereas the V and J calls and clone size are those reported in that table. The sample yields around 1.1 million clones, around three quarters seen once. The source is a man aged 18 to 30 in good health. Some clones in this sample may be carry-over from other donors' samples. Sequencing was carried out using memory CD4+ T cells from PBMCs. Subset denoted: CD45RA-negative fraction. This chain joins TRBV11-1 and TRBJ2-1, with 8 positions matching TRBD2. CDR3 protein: CASSSQRELNEQFF. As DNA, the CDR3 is TGTGCCAGCAGCTCCCAGCGGGAGTTGAATGAGCAGTTCTTC.